The rows below give T cell receptor beta chains drawn from one sample of a study of blood T cell repertoires in COVID-19. Sequenced by immunoSEQ multiplex PCR; TCRdb stores in-frame clones only, minus some. The data show over 80,000 clones, with 60% to 80% seen just once and roughly 4.2% held by the top ten. Source material: peripheral blood. Receptors were obtained from a woman aged 45-60 years with acute or convalescent COVID-19. The conserved cysteine and the conserved F or W are not part of the CDR3 here. The size entry is marked missing in some rows and otherwise reads once, few, many or a size class.

J | size | V | CDR3
TRBJ1-5 | - | TRBV6-5 | ASIPGGSNQPQH
TRBJ1-1 | - | TRBV6-2/TRBV6-3 | ASSDLGHTNTEAF
TRBJ1-4 | - | TRBV19 | ASNDGQDGEKLF
TRBJ1-5 | - | TRBV19 | ASTGTGEQPQH
TRBJ1-1 | - | TRBV28 | ASSGGNRLTEAF
TRBJ2-3 | - | TRBV6-6 | ASSPTGGQFTDTQY
TRBJ2-3 | - | TRBV6-2/TRBV6-3 | ASSYRDTQY
TRBJ1-2 | - | TRBV19 | ASSIDSPRVWT
TRBJ2-7 | few | TRBV9 | ASSVDHSSYEQY
TRBJ2-6 | - | TRBV9 | ASSLYSGANVLT